The clone carrying this T cell receptor beta chain showed up just once. The record originates from a study of blood T cell repertoires in COVID-19. Study-wide background: T cells, B-cell-depleted T cells, or PBMCs supplied cDNA or gDNA.

In the study's own analysis: Nucleated cell counts were estimated from reference gene primer amplification. Produced via immunoSEQ multiplex PCR; TCRdb's table is partial and in-frame only. V and J calls and clone size are copied from that table; D and trimming were computed from the DNA. The top ten clones hold 5.5% of a sample with 200,000 or so clones, around 81% of them seen once. This CDR3 spans 11 amino acids. Germline CDR1 and CDR2: DFQATT and SNEGSKA (reference sequence). Trimming took 3 bases from V and 11 from J, leaving 13 bases between them. Sequencing was carried out using peripheral blood. This sequence was found in a woman in her 70s with acute or convalescent COVID-19. The chain joins TRBV20-1 to TRBJ1-1; D is unclear. The CDR3 is CSARDGINAFF. The CDR3 coding sequence is TGCAGTGCTAGGGACGGGATTAATGCTTTCTTT.